This T cell receptor (beta chain) emerged from a study of cytomegalovirus exposure and HLA in healthy donors. General study results and limits: Looking again later, the authors saw that most CMV-associated TCR beta chains seemed HLA-restricted.

The germline gives CDR1 SGHDT, CDR2 YYEEEE. V dropped 9 bases and J dropped 5 bases, with 14 bases sitting between them. The CDR3 is made up of 12 amino acids. This clone was detected only once. Its antigen is undetermined. In the PCR, 60 Vbeta and 13 Jbeta primers were used. The method was immunoSEQ multiplex PCR; TCRdb's version includes in-frame clones alone and lacks a portion of them. The sample consists of around 96,000 clones, around 76% of them appearing once. This sequence originates from a man aged 25 to 40 in good health and CMV-seropositive. The J gene is TRBJ2-5, the V gene TRBV5-6, with D possibly being TRBD2 (5 bases). Sequenced material: PBMCs. This CDR3 reads CATARGSETQYF. CDR3 nucleotide sequence: TGTGCCACCGCACGGGGATCCGAGACCCAGTACTTC.